This T cell receptor (beta chain) appears in the sequencing data of a study of cytomegalovirus exposure and HLA in healthy donors. Regarding the study as a whole: Investigators reported about 160 TCR beta chains as tied to cytomegalovirus.

Generated by immunoSEQ multiplex PCR, the TCRdb table keeps only in-frame clones and is missing some. The sample holds approximately 97,000 clones, 93% seen once. In the case of this clone: The antigen is not known.

The CDR3 is 13 amino acids. Trimming shortened V by 3 bases and J by 3 bases, and 9 bases separated the two germline ends. From germline, CDR1 is SNHLY and CDR2 FYNNEI. The clonotype comes from a woman in her 30s in good health and CMV-seropositive. The sample comprised PBMCs. The chain recombines TRBV2 with TRBJ2-7, with D possibly being TRBD1 (6 bases). CDR3 DNA sequence: TGTGCCAGCAGTGACCGCAGGGGCTACGAGCAGTACTTC. It encodes CASSDRRGYEQYF.